This T cell receptor (beta chain) was recorded in a study of cytomegalovirus exposure and HLA in healthy donors. Overall study findings and caveats: Later on, a genetic analysis was performed. It linked a missense variant in DCLRE1C with V- and J-gene trimming of TCR beta.

V gave up 3 bases and J gave up 5 bases; unmatched junction bases: 8. The CDR3 is 16 residues long. Per the germline V gene, CDR1 is LGHNA and CDR2 is YSLEER. The PCR was carried out with 60 Vbeta primers and 13 Jbeta primers. Produced via immunoSEQ multiplex PCR; TCRdb's table is partial and in-frame only. The table has approximately 160,000 clones, about 75% seen once. Note on this clone: Its antigen is undetermined.

This sequence joins TRBV4-3 and TRBJ2-1; TRBD2 matches at 9 bases. What was sequenced was PBMCs. The receptor was derived from a male donor in good health and CMV-seropositive. DNA for the CDR3: TGCGCCAGCAGCCACGGTACTAGCGGGCGTAACAATGAGCAGTTCTTC. Its translation: CASSHGTSGRNNEQFF.